This TCR beta chain was identified in a study of blood T cell repertoires in COVID-19. Across the study: The origin of the acute and convalescent COVID-19 samples was the United States, Italy and Spain. In each case, the material was cDNA or gDNA derived from T cells, B-cell-depleted T cells, or PBMCs.

In germline, CDR1 is MNHEY, CDR2 SVGEGT. V shed 2 bases and J shed 1 base, with 11 bases lying between them. The CDR3 loop spans 16 amino acids. Original methodology: Estimates of nucleated cell counts were drawn from the amplification of reference gene primers. Clones were read by immunoSEQ multiplex PCR, and TCRdb kept only the in-frame ones, dropping some. That table is the source of V, J and clone size, and D and trimming were worked out from the DNA. The repertoire consists of 110,000 or so clones, with less than 90% occurring once and the leading ten covering approximately 8%. The TCR originated in a man between 70 and 80 years old who had recovered from COVID-19. The rearrangement links TRBV6-2 or TRBV6-3 to TRBJ2-2; D is perhaps TRBD1 (5 bases). Sequencing was done on a sample of peripheral blood. DNA for the CDR3: TGTGCCAGCAGTTACCGCAGGGTCGTGAACACCGGGGAGCTGTTTTTT. Translated, it gives CASSYRRVVNTGELFF.